This is a list of T cell receptor beta chains from one sample in a study of human T cells and chemical hapten exposure. TCRdb reprocessed the RACE reads with MiXCR, giving one entry per CDR3 protein. The sample contains under 150,000 distinct CDR3 sequences, 9.5% to 13% of which appear only once. Here the sequenced sample was whole blood, taken in connection with sensitization to the hapten diphenylcyclopropenone (DPC). The source is a woman between 45 and 65 years old with alopecia areata. Some clones in this sample may be carry-over from other donors' samples. Each CDR3 is given with its conserved first and last residue. Each record gives: J gene, clone size, V gene, CDR3 protein. Some rows mark clone size as missing; the rest say once, few, many or name a class of expanded clone.

TRBJ1-4 | . | TRBV4-3 | CASSQEGGRKLFF
TRBJ2-3 | few | TRBV6-6 | CASSYSWRGGTDTQYF
TRBJ2-1 | few | TRBV11-2 | CASSLVWGSGGPTNEQFF
TRBJ2-7 | . | TRBV27 | CASRSHPGQGSYEQYF
TRBJ2-3 | few | TRBV7-9 | CARGGGDKTDTQYF
TRBJ2-1 | many | TRBV5-5 | CASSLWTSGRPEQFF
TRBJ1-4 | . | TRBV6-6 | CASSYVRGNEKLFF
TRBJ2-2 | many | TRBV5-1 | CASSSGTAYTGELFF
TRBJ1-5 | many | TRBV12-3/TRBV12-4 | CASSPINSNQPQHF
TRBJ2-1 | many | TRBV7-9 | CASSSPGLTYNEQFF
TRBJ2-1 | . | TRBV27 | CASSLLQGQGARYNEQFF
TRBJ2-1 | . | TRBV20-1 | CSARDWASGGFDEQFF
TRBJ1-5 | . | TRBV20-1 | CSARDREQPQHF
TRBJ2-7 | few | TRBV27 | CASSFGTGGNEQYF
TRBJ2-1 | . | TRBV27 | CASSHTPDNEQFF
TRBJ1-5 | many | TRBV12-3/TRBV12-4 | CASSFGYQPQHF
TRBJ2-6 | many | TRBV5-1 | CASSLVGGAGANVLTF
TRBJ1-1 | few | TRBV28 | CASSREPGLPNTEAFF
TRBJ2-1 | few | TRBV6-4 | CASSDTRDRYNEQFF
TRBJ1-2 | . | TRBV28 | CASTVPGDSYGYTF